This T cell receptor (beta chain) was documented in a study of technical replicates of blood from a handful of donors. V was trimmed by 10 bases and J by 1 base, leaving 10 bases between them. The CDR3 consists of 12 residues. Germline V gene data show CDR1 as SEHNR and CDR2 as FQNEAQ (reference sequence). Profiling relied on immunoSEQ multiplex PCR, and the TCRdb table lists in-frame clones only, not all of them. The table includes tens of thousands of clones, 85% to 95% detected once. The sequencing sample was made of T cells isolated from PBMCs. The clonotype comes from a human donor in good health. The chain carries TRBV7-9 and TRBJ1-1; the D is unclear. This CDR3 is CATIGGNTEAFF. CDR3 DNA: TGTGCCACCATCGGAGGGAACACTGAAGCTTTCTTT.